Presented here are 23 T cell receptor beta chains from one specimen sequenced in a study of cytomegalovirus exposure and HLA in healthy donors. Primers: 60 Vbeta forward and 13 Jbeta reverse. Clones were sequenced by immunoSEQ multiplex PCR, and TCRdb holds only the in-frame ones, with some missing. The sample has 120,000 or so clones; about three quarters are singletons. The sample was PBMCs. Receptors originate from a human donor in good health.

This chain links TRBV7-9 with TRBJ2-1; tentatively, D is TRBD1 (5 bases). The CDR3 contains 16 residues. Per germline, CDR1 SEHNR and CDR2 FQNEAQ (reference sequence). The V end lost 2 bases, the J end lost 4 bases, and 15 bases lay between the germline ends. CDR3 sequence reads: CASSLSRAGNYNEQFF. CDR3 bases: TGTGCCAGCAGCTTATCCCGCGCAGGGAATTACAATGAGCAGTTCTTC.

This clone was seen once. The genes are TRBV5-5 and TRBJ2-7, with a weak D call TRBD2 (6 bases). V shed 5 bases and J shed 3 bases, with 15 bases lying between them. Germline-derived CDR1 and CDR2 are SGHKS and YYEKEE (reference sequence). This CDR3 has 14 amino acids. CDR3 protein: CASSFLRENYEQYF. In DNA, the CDR3 is TGTGCCAGCAGTTTCTTACGGGAGAACTACGAGCAGTACTTC.

The table lists this clone with a count of one. The chain couples TRBV7-3 to TRBJ2-3, with 8 positions matching TRBD2. After removal of 6 bases from V and 6 bases from J, the junction contained 11 bases not matched to a gene. Germline CDR1 reads SGHTA; CDR2 reads FQGTGA. The CDR3 loop spans 15 amino acids. The CDR3 spells CASRLPGTSEDTQYF. The CDR3 nucleotides read TGTGCCAGCAGATTACCCGGGACTAGTGAGGATACGCAGTATTTT.

The rearrangement links TRBV27 to TRBJ2-7, with D possibly TRBD2 on 5 matching bases. V was clipped by 8 bases and J by 5 bases, with 16 bases between them. Germline values: CDR1 MNHEY, CDR2 SMNVEV (reference sequence). The CDR3 spans 13 residues. CDR3 sequence reads: CASGMRALNEQYF. CDR3 DNA sequence: TGTGCCAGCGGAATGCGGGCCCTAAACGAGCAGTACTTC.

This rearrangement joins TRBV6-5 to TRBJ2-5; 10 bases map to TRBD2. The CDR3 contains 14 residues. Unmatched junction bases numbered 5, after V lost 5 bases and J lost 5 bases. The germline V gene has CDR1 MNHEY and CDR2 SVGAGI. CDR3 loop: CASSVFSGGETQYF. The CDR3, as DNA: TGTGCCAGCAGTGTCTTTAGCGGGGGGGAGACCCAGTACTTC.

The CDR3 DNA follows: TGCGCCAGCAGCTTACAGGGCCACTCCCCCTACGAGCAGTACTTC. This codes for CASSLQGHSPYEQYF. The chain recombines TRBV5-1 with TRBJ2-7; a weak D match, TRBD1 (6 bases). The V end lost 2 bases, the J end lost 2 bases, and 14 bases lay between the germline ends. The CDR3 sequence is 15 residues long. Germline V gene data show CDR1 as SGHRS and CDR2 as YFSETQ.

The gene calls are TRBV4-1 and TRBJ2-3; 15 nucleotides line up with TRBD2. The CDR3 runs 17 residues. Germline values: CDR1 MGHRA, CDR2 YSYEKL. V was clipped by 4 bases and J by 6 bases; unmatched bases: 8. The CDR3 DNA is TGCGCCAGCAGCCCTAGGACTAGCGGGGGGGCCGTGGATACGCAGTATTTT. Its protein is CASSPRTSGGAVDTQYF.

The chain has TRBV5-1 and TRBJ2-5; 15 bases map to TRBD2. After removal of 0 bases from V and 4 bases from J, the junction contained 7 bases not matched to a gene. Germline values: CDR1 SGHRS, CDR2 YFSETQ. The CDR3 spans 18 residues. DNA for the CDR3: TGCGCCAGCAGCTTGGTTACGTCGGGACTAGCGGGGGGAGAGACCCAGTACTTC. Translating it yields CASSLVTSGLAGGETQYF.

The chain uses TRBV7-2 and TRBJ2-6; D uncertain. V was pared by 5 bases and J by 3 bases, with 11 bases between. Germline assignment: CDR1 SGHTA and CDR2 FQGNSA. This CDR3 is built from 15 residues. The CDR3 DNA follows: TGTGCCAGCAGCATAATCCCCCTTGGGGCCAACGTCCTGACTTTC. Translating it yields CASSIIPLGANVLTF.

In this sample, this clone turned up once. The CDR3 sequence is CASREPPGTEAFF. The DNA for the CDR3 is TGTGCCAGCAGGGAGCCTCCGGGGACTGAAGCTTTCTTT. The chain combines TRBV2 with TRBJ1-1; D is unresolved. CDR3 length: 13 amino acids. CDR1 is SNHLY, CDR2 FYNNEI, per germline. V was clipped by 6 bases and J by 5 bases, with 13 bases between them. Full variable domain (missing parts from reference TRBV2 and TRBJ1-1): EPEVTQTPSHQVTQMGQEVILRCVPISNHLYFYWYRQILGQKVEFLVSFYNNEISEKSEIFDDQFSVERPDGSNFTLKIRSTKLEDSAMYFCASREPPGTEAFFGQGTRLTVV.

This rearrangement joins TRBV6-6 to TRBJ1-3, with no clear D. There are 15 residues in the CDR3. The ends were cut back, 2 bases at V and 4 bases at J, with 12 bases in the middle. Germline lookup yields CDR1 MNHNY and CDR2 SVGAGI (reference sequence). The CDR3 spells CASSYPDTGGNTIYF. In DNA form, the CDR3 reads TGTGCCAGCAGTTACCCTGACACTGGCGGAAACACCATATATTTT.

In regard to this clone: The CDR3 ends on some other residue instead of the conserved phenylalanine or tryptophan, so this is likely a read error. The chain has TRBV7-3 and TRBJ1-6; the match to TRBD1 covers 7 bases. After removal of 5 bases from V and 14 bases from J, the junction contained 6 bases not matched to a gene. This CDR3 region has 12 residues. Germline CDR1 SGHTA, CDR2 FQGTGA. The CDR3 is CASSMTGSSLHC. The CDR3 DNA reads as TGTGCCAGCAGCATGACAGGGTCATCCCTCCACTGT.

The chain links TRBV28 to TRBJ2-5; 7 bases are a match to TRBD2. Per germline, CDR1 MDHEN and CDR2 SYDVKM. The CDR3 totals 15 residues. V shed 7 bases, J shed 4 bases, and the junction held 12 bases outside the gene matches. CDR3 loop: CASTYSGIGAETQYF. For the CDR3, the DNA is TGTGCCAGCACTTACAGCGGGATAGGGGCAGAGACCCAGTACTTC. Together with reference TRBV28 and TRBJ2-5, the CDR3 gives the full variable domain: DVKVTQSSRYLVKRTGEKVFLECVQDMDHENMFWYRQDPGLGLRLIYFSYDVKMKEKGDIPEGYSVSREKKERFSLILESASTNQTSMYLCASTYSGIGAETQYFGPGTRLLVL.

The V gene is TRBV5-1, the J gene TRBJ2-5; the match to TRBD2 covers 7 bases. This CDR3 contains 16 residues. The germline V gene encodes CDR1 SGHRS and CDR2 YFSETQ. V trimming: 0 bases; J trimming: 5 bases; junction bases outside the gene matches: 10. The CDR3 loop is CASSLGNSGRRETQYF. CDR3 in DNA: TGCGCCAGCAGCTTGGGAAATAGCGGGCGCCGGGAGACCCAGTACTTC.

The chain uses TRBV4-2 and TRBJ1-5; D may be TRBD1 (6 bases). V gave up 0 bases and J gave up 3 bases, with 18 bases separating them. The germline V gene encodes CDR1 LGHNA and CDR2 YNFKEQ. The length of the CDR3 is 18 residues. The DNA of the CDR3 is TGTGCCAGCAGCCAAGAATTTTCGTTACAGGGTCACAATCAGCCCCAGCATTTT. Protein: CASSQEFSLQGHNQPQHF.

The chain links TRBV19 to TRBJ2-2; 8 nucleotides line up with TRBD1. Trimming removed 3 bases from V and 3 bases from J; junction bases left unmatched: 12. The CDR3 covers 18 residues. CDR1 and CDR2 from the germline V gene are LNHDA and SQIVND (reference sequence). For the CDR3, the DNA is TGTGCCAGTAGTATTTCCGATTTGTGGGACAGGTACACCGGGGAGCTGTTTTTT. Translated: CASSISDLWDRYTGELFF.

V gene TRBV7-2 combines with J gene TRBJ1-3; weak D call: TRBD1 (6 bases). V was pared by 2 bases and J by 7 bases, with 12 bases between. The length of the CDR3 is 14 residues. Germline V CDR1 and CDR2: SGHTA, FQGNSA. The CDR3 DNA follows: TGTGCCAGCAGCTTACGGGGGGCGTGGAACACCATATATTTT. It is translated as CASSLRGAWNTIYF.

This chain joins TRBV7-2 and TRBJ1-1; D call uncertain. V dropped 5 bases and J dropped 7 bases, with 8 bases sitting between them. The CDR3 extends over 11 amino acids. The germline V gene has CDR1 SGHTA and CDR2 FQGNSA. The CDR3 DNA reads TGTGCCAGCAGCCCTAGAAGTGAAGCTTTCTTT. Amino acids: CASSPRSEAFF. Using reference TRBV7-2 and TRBJ1-1 for the parts outside the CDR3, the full variable domain is GAGVSQSPSNKVTEKGKDVELRCDPISGHTALYWYRQSLGQGLEFLIYFQGNSAPDKSGLPSDRFSAERTGGSVSTLTIQRTQQEDSAVYLCASSPRSEAFFGQGTRLTVV.

This clone was seen only a few times. The chain couples TRBV14 to TRBJ2-7; TRBD1 might be the D (5 bases). Germline V gives CDR1 SGHDN, CDR2 FVKESK. The CDR3 has 13 residues. V shed 1 base and J shed 6 bases, with 10 bases lying between them. The CDR3 sequence is CASSQGQGTEQYF. The CDR3 DNA reads as TGTGCCAGCAGCCAAGGGCAGGGCACCGAGCAGTACTTC. The whole variable domain, remainder taken from reference TRBV14 and TRBJ2-7, is EAGVTQFPSHSVIEKGQTVTLRCDPISGHDNLYWYRRVMGKEIKFLLHFVKESKQDESGMPNNRFLAERTGGTYSTLKVQPAELEDSGVYFCASSQGQGTEQYFGPGTRLTVT.

The rearrangement uses TRBV4-2 and TRBJ2-3; TRBD2 agrees at 7 bases. J was trimmed by 7 bases and V by 1 base; bases with no gene match: 5. Germline V CDR1 and CDR2: LGHNA, YNFKEQ. The CDR3 runs 14 residues. CDR3 DNA sequence: TGTGCCAGCAGCCAAGGTCCGGGAGGTTATACGCAGTATTTT. As protein: CASSQGPGGYTQYF.

The chain links TRBV19 to TRBJ2-3; a possible D gene is TRBD2 (6 bases). Trimming took 9 bases from V and 4 from J, leaving 17 bases between them. The germline V gene encodes CDR1 LNHDA and CDR2 SQIVND (reference sequence). The CDR3 spans 14 residues. The CDR3 DNA reads as TGTGCCAGCACCCTAGCAGGAGGGCCAGATACGCAGTATTTT. Translation gives CASTLAGGPDTQYF.

The V gene is TRBV5-1, the J gene TRBJ2-1; TRBD2 matches at 12 bases. CDR3 size: 16 residues. V shed 0 bases and J 9 bases; nucleotides not matched to a gene: 7. The V gene's germline CDR1 is SGHRS and CDR2 YFSETQ. CDR3 DNA sequence: TGCGCCAGCAGCTTGGGACTAGCGGGGGCTTTAGGTGAGCAGTTCTTC. It is translated as CASSLGLAGALGEQFF.

This clone showed up just once. This chain links TRBV19 with TRBJ1-1; D might be TRBD1 (5 bases). Trimming pared 7 bases from V and 1 base from J, leaving 19 bases between. Germline CDR1 LNHDA, CDR2 SQIVND (reference sequence). This CDR3 is built from 16 residues. CDR3 loop: CASKTAGVMGNTEAFF. The CDR3 bases are TGTGCCAGTAAGACCGCGGGGGTAATGGGGAACACTGAAGCTTTCTTT.